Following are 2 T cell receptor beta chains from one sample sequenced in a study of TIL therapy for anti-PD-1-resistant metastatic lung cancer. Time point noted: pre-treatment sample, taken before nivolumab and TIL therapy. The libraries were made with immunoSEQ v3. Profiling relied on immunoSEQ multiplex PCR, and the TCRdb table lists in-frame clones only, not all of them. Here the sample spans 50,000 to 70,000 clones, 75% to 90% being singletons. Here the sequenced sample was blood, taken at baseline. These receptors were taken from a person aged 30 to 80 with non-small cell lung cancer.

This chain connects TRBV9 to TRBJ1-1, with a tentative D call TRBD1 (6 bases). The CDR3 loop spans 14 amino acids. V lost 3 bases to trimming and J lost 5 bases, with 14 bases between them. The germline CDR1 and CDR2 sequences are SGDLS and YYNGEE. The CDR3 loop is CASSGTGGRTEAFF. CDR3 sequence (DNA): TGTGCCAGCAGCGGCACGGGGGGCCGTACTGAAGCTTTCTTT.

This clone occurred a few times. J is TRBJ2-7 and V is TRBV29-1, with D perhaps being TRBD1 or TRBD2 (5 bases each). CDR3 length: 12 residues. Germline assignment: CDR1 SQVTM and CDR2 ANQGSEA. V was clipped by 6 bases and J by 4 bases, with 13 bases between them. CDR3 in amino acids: CSVGTGNYEQYF. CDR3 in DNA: TGCAGCGTAGGGACCGGGAATTACGAGCAGTACTTC.